This TCR beta chain was recorded in a study of OX40 agonist ivuxolimab in advanced cancers. Overall study context: Patients received ivuxolimab, an intravenous treatment, every 2 weeks at 0.01 to 10 mg/kg.

Clones were sequenced by immunoSEQ multiplex PCR, and TCRdb holds only the in-frame ones, with some missing. The sample records about 83,000 clones, approximately 91% being singletons. The V and J ends lost 3 bases and 2 bases, in that order; junction bases with no gene match: 5. Germline V CDR1 and CDR2: SGHRS, YFSETQ. The CDR3 is 14 amino acids. This clonotype was sampled from an adult with an advanced solid tumor such as melanoma, head and neck, liver or kidney cancer. This specimen was CD4+ or CD8+ T cells sorted from blood, taken in a trial of the OX40 agonist ivuxolimab. The rearrangement uses TRBV5-1 and TRBJ2-7; 7 bases are shared with TRBD1. Here the CDR3 reads CASSSGTATYEQYF. In DNA, the CDR3 is TGCGCCAGCAGCTCCGGGACAGCAACCTACGAGCAGTACTTC.